This TCR beta chain was identified during a study of shared clonotypes between healthy human individuals (dated by TCRdb to about 2020). About the investigation overall: The cohort comprised two women and a few men aged 18 to 49 years. Per donor, three plates each were used for CD4 naive and CD4 memory, two for CD8 naive, and one for CD8 memory. Each donor's leukapheresis produced roughly between roughly 0.9 and 8.9 billion PBMCs. To estimate repertoire size and how much clonotype sharing occurs between individuals, the study deeply sequenced the blood TCR repertoires of five healthy adults. To increase sequencing depth and limit assay-specific biases, TCR repertoire library preparation and sequencing were carried out by different laboratories using diverse techniques. Study-wide conclusions, independent of this receptor: Even with the large sequencing depth, rarefaction of the sorted-subset datasets indicated that sequencing was incomplete. Pairwise subsampling led to the expectation that sequencing depth would affect the degree of clonotype sharing among donors. Estimated clonotype richness was generally larger for naive than for memory subsets. Clonotypes shared by all four sorted-subset donors showed higher generation probabilities than non-shared clonotypes. Because the study included only a small number of donors, the genetic and exposure-history diversity represented was limited. Across a handful of donors, approximately 4.6% of naive CD4, roughly 3.4% of naive CD8, about 2.3% of memory CD4, and about 0.44% of memory CD8 clonotypes were shared. Sampling was restricted to blood, and TCR repertoires in tissue are likely to differ from TCR repertoires in blood.

Donors were healthy HIV-negative adults with no recently reported acute infections or vaccinations. Only Caucasian adults living in Nashville, Tennessee, USA were represented among the donors. CD4+ T cells were enriched by magnetic negative selection; naive cells were then positively selected on CD45RA, and the negative fraction formed the memory subset. Blood was collected by leukapheresis, and PBMCs were isolated by Ficoll-Histopaque density gradient centrifugation and then cryopreserved in liquid nitrogen vapor phase. Analytical flow cytometry was used to check the purity and quantity of every magnetically sorted T cell population. Each sorted fraction had its genomic DNA isolated and then quantified by UV absorbance on a Nanodrop 2000c. Details on this clone: Its antigen remains undetermined. No per-base quality is available; no much larger clone lies one base away.

Using the deep immunoSEQ assay, multiplex PCR amplified TCR CDR3 regions from genomic DNA. Extracted genomic DNA from each cell subset was spread evenly across all wells of several immunoSEQ 96-well plates, with each plate serving as a replicate. For sorted subsets, 150 to 200 ng genomic DNA, equal to 25,000 to 35,000 T cell genomes, was loaded into each replicate PCR. Purified libraries were measured with a Qubit 3.0 fluorometer, size-checked on a Bioanalyzer 2100, and measured again with the KAPA Library Quantification kit. Every immunoSEQ 96-well plate was sequenced on a dedicated single-read 150-cycle Illumina NextSeq 550 flow cell. As for the original processing: Because only junctional sequences without quality scores were contained in the immunoSEQ output, filtering matching that applied to full-length reads could not be performed. To assign V/J genes and CDR3, sequences were annotated against IMGT germline references using PyIR, a Python wrapper for IgBLAST v1.9. Reads with weak V/J assignments (E-value above 1e-6), missing CDR3, stop codons, out-of-frame junctions, or ambiguous translated residues were removed. A V3J clonotype was defined by an identical inferred V gene, J gene, and CDR3 amino acid sequence. Percentage overlap between repertoires was computed as shared unique clonotypes divided by the size of the smaller repertoire. RTK rarefaction, the Chao1 estimator, and Recon v2.1 estimates of unobserved clonotypes were used to assess repertoire richness. OLGA was used to compute generation probabilities for all TCRbeta clonotypes that the gDNA method yielded from a handful of donors. TCRdb's version of the immuneACCESS table is confined to in-frame rearrangements and falls short of the full clone set. An unresolved V gene accounts for under half of the shortfall where checked; the remainder is of unknown origin. That table is the source of V, J and clone size, and D and trimming were worked out from the DNA. Recorded for this sample are about 2.5 million clones; about nine tenths of them occurred a single time. The ten largest clonotypes hold around 0.4% of the sample.

CDR1 and CDR2, per the germline V gene, are MNHEY and SVGAGI. The CDR3 measures 14 amino acids from cysteine to phenylalanine. Only the CDR3 DNA stays, 42 bases, in frame from base 1. V has 4 bases trimmed and J has 2 bases trimmed; junction bases matching no gene number 5. The sequence derives from a man aged 18 to 29 in good health. Some clones in this sample may be carry-over from other donors' samples. Sequencing was carried out using naive CD4+ T cells from PBMCs. According to the study, the label for this sample's cell subset or site signals: CD45RA+ positively selected. The rearrangement joined TRBV6-5 to TRBJ2-7; 7 central nucleotides agree with TRBD2. This receptor has the CDR3 CASSSPSGTYEQYF. The sequence in DNA is TGTGCCAGCAGTTCCCCTAGCGGTACCTACGAGCAGTACTTC.